These T cell receptor beta chains were read from a single sample in a study of T cell responses to AZD1222 COVID-19 vaccine. Some clones are missing from TCRdb's copy, which holds only in-frame ones; the method was immunoSEQ multiplex PCR. The sample shows fewer than 100,000 clones, approximately 87% of them seen only once. This material consisted of peripheral blood, taken 28 days after the second AZD1222 dose. The receptor source for this set is an adult who received the AZD1222 COVID-19 vaccine. CDR3s include the opening cysteine and the closing phenylalanine or tryptophan. A D gene is named only where the DNA matches it firmly. Not every row has a clone size; where given, it reads once, few, many or a size class.

>NA|TRBJ1-5|NA|TRBV12-5
TGTGCTAGTGGCCCCGACGGCGGACAGCCCCAGCATTTT
CASGPDGGQPQHF
>TRBD2|TRBJ2-5|NA|TRBV24-1
TGTGCCACCAGCGGGAGCGGGGAGAGGGAGACCCAGTACTTC
CATSGSGERETQYF
>NA|TRBJ1-1|NA|TRBV9
TGTGCCAGCAGCGTAGCAGGGCACGGGAACACTGAAGCTTTCTTT
CASSVAGHGNTEAFF
>NA|TRBJ2-7|NA|TRBV9
TGTGCCAGCAGCGTAGGGGGTCAGTCCTACGAGCAGTACTTC
CASSVGGQSYEQYF
>TRBD1|TRBJ2-5|NA|TRBV5-1
TGCGCCAGCAGCTCGGACAGGGTGTCCCAGACCCAGTACTTC
CASSSDRVSQTQYF
>NA|TRBJ2-5|NA|TRBV30
TGTGCCTGGAGTCCAGGCCCCGGGGAGACCCAGTACTTC
CAWSPGPGETQYF
>NA|TRBJ2-7|NA|TRBV4-2
TGTGCCAGCAGCCAAGATCCCCACGAGCAGTACTTC
CASSQDPHEQYF
>NA|TRBJ1-3|NA|TRBV5-4
TGTGCCAGCAGCTTGGAGGCAGGCTACGGCGCCTCTGGAAACACCATATATTTT
CASSLEAGYGASGNTIYF
>TRBD1|TRBJ2-3|NA|TRBV27
TGTGCCAGCGGGACAGGCCCGTTTAATACGCAGTATTTT
CASGTGPFNTQYF
>TRBD2|TRBJ2-1|NA|TRBV24-1
TGTGCCACCAGTGACTCGGGACTAGCGTCCCCCAATGAGCAGTTCTTC
CATSDSGLASPNEQFF
>NA|TRBJ2-1|NA|TRBV19
TGTGCCAGTAGTATCAGTCCAGAAGCCATCGATGAGCAGTTCTTC
CASSISPEAIDEQFF
>NA|TRBJ2-2|NA|TRBV20-1
TGCAGTGCTAGTGAGGGTCTAGTATTCACCGGGGAGCTGTTTTTT
CSASEGLVFTGELFF
>NA|TRBJ2-2|NA|TRBV5-4
TGTGCCAGCAGCTTGTCCGACCTGACTCCCGGGACACACACCGGGGAGCTGTTTTTT
CASSLSDLTPGTHTGELFF
>NA|TRBJ1-5|once|TRBV5-8
TGTGCCAGCAGCTTACCCTATCAGCCCCAGCATTTT
CASSLPYQPQHF
>NA|TRBJ1-3|NA|TRBV7-2
TGTGCCAGCAGCTTAGGGGCAGGGCTGGAAAACACCATATATTTT
CASSLGAGLENTIYF
>NA|TRBJ1-5|few|TRBV28
TGTGCCAGCAGTTTTAGAAGGGGGGACCGAAAGTATCAGCCCCAGCATTTT
CASSFRRGDRKYQPQHF
>NA|TRBJ1-5|NA|TRBV7-9
TGTGCCAGCAGCTTAGAAGGCCTACCCAATCAGCCCCAGCATTTT
CASSLEGLPNQPQHF
>NA|TRBJ2-3|few|TRBV24-1
TGTGCCACCAGGGGACGGGACCTAGGTACGCAGTATTTT
CATRGRDLGTQYF
>NA|TRBJ1-5|NA|TRBV6-5
TGTGCCAGCGCCAGGGTTCAGGGGAGCAATCAGCCCCAGCATTTT
CASARVQGSNQPQHF
>NA|TRBJ2-3|once|TRBV29-1
TGCAGCGTTGAGGTTGGGGGCACAGATACGCAGTATTTT
CSVEVGGTDTQYF
>NA|TRBJ2-7|NA|TRBV3-1/TRBV3-2
TGTGCCAGCAGCCAAGCTCAGGGAAGCTCCTACGAGCAGTACTTC
CASSQAQGSSYEQYF
>NA|TRBJ1-1|few|TRBV29-1
TGCAGCGCACCATTCGGGGGGCGAGGTGAAGCTTTCTTT
CSAPFGGRGEAFF
>TRBD1|TRBJ1-2|NA|TRBV10-3
TGTGCCATCAGCCCTAGACAGGGCGATAGCTATGGCTACACCTTC
CAISPRQGDSYGYTF
>NA|TRBJ1-2|once|TRBV6-5
TGTGCCAGCAGTACCCCCCAGATAAGAGGCTATGGCTACACCTTC
CASSTPQIRGYGYTF
>NA|TRBJ2-5|NA|TRBV7-7
TGTGCCAGCAGAAATTTCGGCGGGGAGACCCAGTACTTC
CASRNFGGETQYF
>NA|TRBJ2-3|NA|TRBV19
TGTGCCAGTACCAATTCCCTTGGCAACACAGATACGCAGTATTTT
CASTNSLGNTDTQYF
>TRBD1|TRBJ1-4|once|TRBV28
TGTGCCAGCAGTTGGGGACAGGGAGAAGGAAAACTGTTTTTT
CASSWGQGEGKLFF
>TRBD1|TRBJ2-7|NA|TRBV5-1
TGCGCCAGCAGCTTCAGACAGGGTGACGAGCAGTACTTC
CASSFRQGDEQYF
>NA|TRBJ2-7|NA|TRBV28
TGTGCCAGCAGTTTACCCGGGGATCTTCGCGAGCAGTACTTC
CASSLPGDLREQYF
>NA|TRBJ1-2|NA|TRBV19
TGTGCCAGTAGACGCCGGGACGAATACGACTATGGCTACACCTTC
CASRRRDEYDYGYTF
>TRBD1|TRBJ1-6|once|TRBV9
TGTGCCAGCAGCGCACAGGGGTCCAGTGATTCACCCCTCCACTTT
CASSAQGSSDSPLHF
>NA|TRBJ2-3|NA|TRBV4-3
TGCGCCAGCAGCCAGTTATTACGGGCCGGTGCGGATACGCAGTATTTT
CASSQLLRAGADTQYF
>NA|TRBJ1-2|NA|TRBV7-2
TGTGCCAGCAGCCGGACGTGGAACTATGGCTACACCTTC
CASSRTWNYGYTF
>NA|TRBJ1-3|NA|TRBV24-1
TGTGCCACCAGTGATGGGAACAGAGCTTCTGGAAACACCATATATTTT
CATSDGNRASGNTIYF
>NA|TRBJ1-6|NA|TRBV27
TGTGCCAGCAGTTCGGTTAATTCACCCCTCCACTTT
CASSSVNSPLHF
>NA|TRBJ1-1|NA|TRBV5-4
TGTGCCAGCAGCTTGGCGGGGGCCACTGAAGCTTTCTTT
CASSLAGATEAFF
>NA|TRBJ2-3|NA|TRBV27
TGTGCCAGCAGTCAGACAGTCAGAGCTAGCACAGATACGCAGTATTTT
CASSQTVRASTDTQYF
>NA|TRBJ2-7|NA|TRBV13
TGTGCCAGCAGCTTAGCCGGCAGAGCGGGTGAGCAGTACTTC
CASSLAGRAGEQYF
>NA|TRBJ1-4|NA|TRBV10-3
TGTGCCACGGGGGGCGCCGCTAATGAAAAACTGTTTTTT
CATGGAANEKLFF
>NA|TRBJ1-5|NA|TRBV3-1/TRBV3-2
TGTGCCAGCGGTACAATGAGCAATCAGCCCCAGCATTTT
CASGTMSNQPQHF
>NA|TRBJ2-3|NA|TRBV28
TGTGCCAGCAGGGGCAGAGTGCCAGATACGCAGTATTTT
CASRGRVPDTQYF
>NA|TRBJ1-1|NA|TRBV7-2
TGTGCCAGCAGCTTGGGGACACCTTACACTGAAGCTTTCTTT
CASSLGTPYTEAFF
>TRBD1|TRBJ1-5|once|TRBV10-3
TGTGCCATCAGTGCGACAGGGGGAGAACAGCCCCAGCATTTT
CAISATGGEQPQHF
>TRBD1|TRBJ2-2|NA|TRBV29-1
TGCAGCGTTGAATCCGGGACAGGGACCGGGGAGCTGTTTTTT
CSVESGTGTGELFF
>NA|TRBJ1-1|NA|TRBV23-1
TGCGCCAGCAGTCAACGCAGGGGAGAAGGCTCTGAAGCTTTCTTT
CASSQRRGEGSEAFF
>TRBD2|TRBJ2-1|NA|TRBV5-1
TGCGCCAGCAAAAGTAGGGGCGGGGGGGCCGTTATTGAGGATGAGCAGTTCTTC
CASKSRGGGAVIEDEQFF